Listed below are T cell receptor beta chains from one sample, sequenced in a study of blood T cells in healthy people across ages. A single record per CDR3 protein comes from TCRdb applying MiXCR to the 5' RACE reads. Altogether 1.5 million to 2 million distinct CDR3 sequences are present, 40% to 55% being singletons, with the ten largest covering 2% to 2.5%. Sequenced sample: blood. The receptors here all came from a woman in her forties in good health. Each CDR3 is given with its conserved first and last residue. A D gene is named only where the DNA matches it firmly. Clone size is given for some rows only: seen once, a few or many times, or a class if the clone is expanded.

v_call	j_call	d_call	clone_size	cdr3_aa	cdr3_nt
TRBV7-2	TRBJ1-6	TRBD1	many	CASSLRQGQSPLHF	TGTGCCAGCAGCCTAAGACAGGGTCAATCACCCCTCCACTTT
TRBV7-6	TRBJ2-7	TRBD1	few	CASSLGTGTEPYEQYF	TGTGCCAGCAGCTTAGGCACCGGGACAGAGCCCTACGAGCAGTACTTC
TRBV13	TRBJ2-1	-	few	CASSSPGRAVEQFF	TGTGCCAGCAGCTCACCGGGCCGCGCGGTTGAGCAGTTCTTC
TRBV7-8	TRBJ2-3	TRBD1	-	CASSLRDRAPDTQYF	TGTGCCAGCAGCCTTCGGGACAGGGCTCCAGATACGCAGTATTTT
TRBV5-8	TRBJ2-7	-	-	CASSLYRSGSYEQYF	TGTGCCAGCAGTCTATACAGGAGTGGGTCCTACGAGCAGTACTTC
TRBV27	TRBJ2-5	TRBD1	few	CASGRTGRKETQYF	TGTGCCAGCGGCCGGACAGGAAGAAAAGAGACCCAGTACTTC
TRBV6-2/TRBV6-3	TRBJ1-1	-	-	CASSYSGGLAEAFF	TGTGCCAGCAGTTACTCCGGTGGACTAGCTGAAGCTTTCTTT
TRBV6-5	TRBJ1-1	-	-	CASTGLTEAFF	TGTGCCAGCACCGGGCTCACTGAAGCTTTCTTT
TRBV4-1	TRBJ2-7	TRBD1	many	CASSQDGTGYIPYEQYF	TGCGCCAGCAGCCAAGATGGGACAGGGTATATTCCCTACGAGCAGTACTTC
TRBV5-1	TRBJ2-7	-	-	CASSLRQSSILRGQYF	TGCGCCAGCAGCTTGCGACAGTCCTCGATCCTACGTGGGCAGTACTTC
TRBV6-6	TRBJ2-7	-	-	CASTPTLGAYEQYF	TGTGCCAGCACTCCCACCTTGGGGGCCTACGAGCAGTACTTC
TRBV7-2	TRBJ2-1	-	-	CASLTGPPLNEQFF	TGTGCCAGCCTTACAGGCCCTCCTCTGAATGAGCAGTTCTTC
TRBV28	TRBJ1-2	TRBD1	-	CASSFPQGGGFGYTF	TGTGCCAGCAGTTTCCCCCAAGGAGGGGGCTTCGGCTACACCTTC
TRBV5-1	TRBJ2-3	TRBD2	few	CASSPTGGGLTDTQYF	TGCGCCAGCAGTCCGACTGGCGGGGGACTCACAGATACGCAGTATTTT
TRBV13	TRBJ2-6	TRBD2	-	CASSSTFGTSGPKDSGANVLTF	TGTGCCAGCAGCTCCACTTTCGGGACTAGCGGGCCGAAGGACTCTGGGGCCAACGTCCTGACTTTC
TRBV7-2	TRBJ2-5	TRBD2	-	CASSVGGGPWTQYF	TGTGCCAGCTCCGTGGGGGGGGGACCTTGGACCCAGTACTTC
TRBV25-1	TRBJ1-1	-	-	CASSKSHPNTKAFF	TGTGCCAGCAGCAAGTCACACCCGAACACTAAAGCTTTCTTT
TRBV4-3	TRBJ2-3	TRBD1	-	CASSHAQRQGYRDTQYF	TGCGCCAGCAGCCATGCCCAGAGACAGGGATATAGAGATACGCAGTATTTT
TRBV7-2	TRBJ2-7	TRBD2	-	CASSLTSGGAIHEQYF	TGTGCCAGCAGCTTGACTAGCGGGGGGGCCATCCACGAGCAGTACTTC
TRBV4-2	TRBJ2-7	TRBD2	-	CASSQDLAGGTYEQYF	TGTGCCAGCAGCCAAGACTTAGCGGGGGGGACCTACGAGCAGTACTTC
TRBV27	TRBJ1-2	-	-	CASSLGRGTLFGYTF	TGTGCCAGCAGTTTGGGTCGAGGGACTCTCTTCGGCTACACCTTC
TRBV5-6	TRBJ2-5	-	few	CASSWEPGLQETQYF	TGTGCCAGCAGCTGGGAACCGGGTTTACAAGAGACCCAGTACTTC
TRBV6-2/TRBV6-3	TRBJ2-5	-	-	CASSYRGKQQETQYF	TGTGCCAGCAGTTACCGGGGAAAACAACAAGAGACCCAGTACTTC
TRBV7-2	TRBJ2-3	-	-	CASSLRGRATTDTQYF	TGTGCCAGCAGCTTAAGGGGGAGGGCTACCACAGATACGCAGTATTTT
TRBV29-1	TRBJ1-6	TRBD1	-	CSVSSGQGNSPLHF	TGCAGCGTTTCGTCGGGACAGGGGAATTCACCCCTCCACTTT
TRBV25-1	TRBJ2-5	TRBD2	-	CASRGVGLAGPHNEQYF	TGTGCCAGCAGAGGGGTGGGGCTAGCGGGGCCGCACAATGAGCAGTACTTC
TRBV10-3	TRBJ2-5	-	-	CAISGPGGKRTQETQYF	TGTGCCATCAGTGGACCCGGGGGAAAGAGAACCCAAGAGACCCAGTACTTC
TRBV6-5	TRBJ2-5	-	few	CASSYSTPAGKETQYF	TGTGCCAGCAGTTACTCGACCCCCGCGGGGAAGGAGACCCAGTACTTC
TRBV6-2/TRBV6-3	TRBJ2-4	TRBD1	-	CASSLRGLGDIQYF	TGTGCCAGCAGCCTCAGGGGGTTGGGGGACATTCAGTACTTC
TRBV7-9	TRBJ2-1	TRBD2	-	CASSIPGLGYNEQFF	TGTGCCAGCAGCATACCGGGACTAGGTTATAATGAGCAGTTCTTC
TRBV3-1	TRBJ2-5	TRBD2	few	CASSHASGGAPETQYF	TGTGCCAGCAGCCACGCTAGCGGGGGGGCCCCAGAGACCCAGTACTTC
TRBV4-2	TRBJ2-3	-	few	CASSQYGGLTSSTDTQYF	TGTGCCAGCAGCCAATACGGGGGGCTAACCTCTAGCACAGATACGCAGTATTTT
TRBV20-1	TRBJ1-5	-	-	CSAKTRVLNQPQHF	TGCAGTGCCAAGACCCGGGTGTTAAATCAGCCCCAGCATTTT
TRBV9	TRBJ2-5	-	-	CASSVVGGWEETQYF	TGTGCCAGCAGCGTAGTAGGGGGTTGGGAAGAGACCCAGTACTTC
TRBV25-1	TRBJ2-5	-	-	CASRYRAQETQYF	TGTGCCAGCAGATACAGGGCGCAAGAGACCCAGTACTTC
TRBV7-9	TRBJ2-6	TRBD2	-	CASTPGSGGVSGANVLTF	TGTGCCAGCACCCCGGGGAGCGGGGGAGTCTCTGGGGCCAACGTCCTGACTTTC
TRBV4-1	TRBJ1-6	TRBD1	few	CASSEQGQSSYNSPLHF	TGCGCCAGCAGCGAACAGGGGCAGAGCTCCTATAATTCACCCCTCCACTTT
TRBV20-1	TRBJ1-6	-	-	CSARHDSPLHF	TGCAGTGCTAGACACGATTCACCCCTCCACTTT
TRBV10-3	TRBJ2-1	-	-	CAISEPQGEQFF	TGTGCCATCAGTGAACCACAGGGTGAGCAGTTCTTC
TRBV7-9	TRBJ2-5	-	few	CASSLVGGSGETQYF	TGTGCCAGCAGCTTAGTCGGGGGATCCGGGGAGACCCAGTACTTC
TRBV6-2/TRBV6-3	TRBJ2-4	-	few	CASTPRGSGLAKNIQYF	TGTGCCAGCACCCCCCGAGGGTCGGGATTAGCCAAAAACATTCAGTACTTC
TRBV15	TRBJ2-1	-	few	CATSSRSRNEQFF	TGTGCCACCAGCAGCCGCTCGAGGAATGAGCAGTTCTTC
TRBV7-2	TRBJ2-5	-	-	CASSFSWSGAPTQETQYF	TGTGCCAGCAGCTTTTCTTGGTCGGGGGCCCCCACACAAGAGACCCAGTACTTC
TRBV7-2	TRBJ2-2	-	-	CASSLQGGPGELFF	TGTGCCAGCAGCCTCCAAGGGGGGCCCGGGGAGCTGTTTTTT
TRBV27	TRBJ1-2	-	-	CASSWGGDDYGYTF	TGTGCCAGCAGTTGGGGGGGTGATGACTATGGCTACACCTTC
TRBV10-2	TRBJ2-2	-	-	CASRIAGELFF	TGCGCCAGCAGGATTGCCGGGGAGCTGTTTTTT
TRBV28	TRBJ2-1	-	-	CASRLAHSSYNEQFF	TGTGCCAGCAGACTAGCCCACAGCTCCTACAATGAGCAGTTCTTC
TRBV4-1	TRBJ2-4	-	-	CASSQRDLLPTNIQYF	TGCGCCAGCAGCCAAAGGGACCTGCTACCCACAAACATTCAGTACTTC